Listed here are 27 T cell receptor beta chains from one sample, sequenced in a study of blood T cell repertoires in COVID-19. The protocol was immunoSEQ multiplex PCR, while the TCRdb copy is restricted to in-frame clones and leaves out a portion. The sample carries fewer than 600,000 clones, 80% to 90% recorded once. The sequenced material came from peripheral blood. The source is a man aged 18 to 30 with COVID-19, enrolled during active disease.

The V call is TRBV6-6, the J call TRBJ2-1; 7 positions match TRBD2. The germline V gene has CDR1 MNHNY and CDR2 SVGAGI (reference sequence). The V and J ends lost 2 bases and 1 base, in that order; junction bases with no gene match: 2. The CDR3 spans 15 residues. The CDR3 region has the DNA TGTGCCAGCAGTTACCCCGGGGGGTCCTACAATGAGCAGTTCTTC. The encoded protein is CASSYPGGSYNEQFF.

The chain carries TRBV5-1 and TRBJ2-1; D is uncertain. The V and J ends lost 1 base and 5 bases respectively, with 10 bases between them. CDR1 SGHRS and CDR2 YFSETQ come from the germline V gene. The CDR3 totals 14 residues. CDR3 sequence reads: CASSLMRSDNEQFF. The CDR3 nucleotides read TGCGCCAGCAGCTTGATGAGGTCGGACAATGAGCAGTTCTTC.

The gene calls are TRBV2 and TRBJ1-5; 9 bases are shared with TRBD1. This CDR3 is built from 15 residues. The junction had 3 bases not matched to a gene; V was cut back by 5 bases and J by 1 base. Per the germline V gene, CDR1 is SNHLY and CDR2 is FYNNEI. The DNA of the CDR3 is TGTGCCAGCAGTACAGGGGGCGCGAGCAATCAGCCCCAGCATTTT. Its protein is CASSTGGASNQPQHF.

The V call is TRBV2, the J call TRBJ2-4, with TRBD2 identical over 7 bases. Germline loops: CDR1 SNHLY, CDR2 FYNNEI. With V trimmed by 5 bases and J by 6 bases, 4 bases remained unmatched. This CDR3 has 13 residues. The CDR3 DNA sequence: TGTGCCAGCAGTCCGGGACTAATAAACATTCAGTACTTC. The encoded protein is CASSPGLINIQYF. The whole variable domain, filled in from reference TRBV2 and TRBJ2-4, reads EPEVTQTPSHQVTQMGQEVILRCVPISNHLYFYWYRQILGQKVEFLVSFYNNEISEKSEIFDDQFSVERPDGSNFTLKIRSTKLEDSAMYFCASSPGLINIQYFGAGTRLSVL.

This clone was picked up one time. This sequence joins TRBV3-1 (or the pseudogene TRBV3-2) and TRBJ2-5; D is perhaps TRBD2 (5 bases). There are 14 residues in the CDR3. Germline CDR1 and CDR2: LGHDT and YNNKEL (reference sequence). V was trimmed by 9 bases and J by 1 base, leaving 15 bases between them. The CDR3 nucleotides read TGTGCCAGTCTACAGTCTGCGGGCCAAGAGACCCAGTACTTC. It encodes CASLQSAGQETQYF.

The CDR3 DNA is TGTGCCAGCAGTTTATCTCGGGACATCACTGTGGATGAGCAGTTCTTC. The encoded protein is CASSLSRDITVDEQFF. The chain recombines TRBV27 with TRBJ2-1; possibly TRBD1 for D (6 bases). The CDR3 runs to 16 residues. The V end was cut by 0 bases, the J end by 8 bases, with 17 bases between. Germline V gene sequence: CDR1 MNHEY, CDR2 SMNVEV (reference sequence).

The chain is built from TRBV7-2 and TRBJ2-7, with 9 bases identical to TRBD2. Germline V gene data show CDR1 as SGHTA and CDR2 as FQGNSA. Trimming at V came to 2 bases and at J to 2 bases, leaving 1 base not matched to a gene. CDR3 size: 14 residues. The DNA for the CDR3 is TGTGCCAGCAGCTTAAGCGGGGGGACCTACGAGCAGTACTTC. Its protein product is CASSLSGGTYEQYF. Using reference TRBV7-2 and TRBJ2-7 for the parts outside the CDR3, the full variable domain is GAGVSQSPSNKVTEKGKDVELRCDPISGHTALYWYRQSLGQGLEFLIYFQGNSAPDKSGLPSDRFSAERTGGSVSTLTIQRTQQEDSAVYLCASSLSGGTYEQYFGPGTRLTVT.

The rearrangement uses TRBV7-2 and TRBJ2-1; 13 bases line up with TRBD2. The CDR3 is 16 residues long. The J segment lost 7 bases and the V segment lost 4 bases, leaving 7 bases of the junction unmatched. Germline assignment: CDR1 SGHTA and CDR2 FQGNSA. CDR3: CASSSLTSGRKNEQFF. Here the CDR3 DNA reads TGTGCCAGCAGCTCGTTGACTAGCGGGAGGAAGAATGAGCAGTTCTTC.

CDR3 region: CANPDRDRGNRAFF. Written as DNA, the CDR3 is TGTGCCAACCCAGACCGGGACAGGGGCAATCGGGCTTTCTTT. The rearrangement links TRBV2 to TRBJ1-1; 10 bases are shared with TRBD1. Trimming removed 10 bases from V and 11 bases from J; junction bases left unmatched: 16. The CDR3 extends over 14 amino acids. Per the germline V gene, CDR1 is SNHLY and CDR2 is FYNNEI. The full variable domain, rest sourced from reference TRBV2 and TRBJ1-1, is EPEVTQTPSHQVTQMGQEVILRCVPISNHLYFYWYRQILGQKVEFLVSFYNNEISEKSEIFDDQFSVERPDGSNFTLKIRSTKLEDSAMYFCANPDRDRGNRAFFGQGTRLTVV.

The V gene is TRBV6-6, the J gene TRBJ1-1; 9 nucleotides agree with TRBD1. The germline V gene has CDR1 MNHNY and CDR2 SVGAGI (reference sequence). CDR3 length equals 16 residues. V shed 7 bases, J shed 4 bases, and the junction held 13 bases outside the gene matches. The CDR3 is CASTIQGATRVTEAFF. The CDR3 coding sequence is TGTGCCAGCACCATACAGGGGGCGACCCGGGTCACTGAAGCTTTCTTT.

This clone was seen just once. The chain employs TRBV14 and TRBJ2-7, with D possibly matching TRBD1 (6 bases). Trimming shortened V by 6 bases and J by 6 bases, and 18 bases separated the two germline ends. This CDR3 has 14 residues. Germline V lookup: CDR1 SGHDN, CDR2 FVKESK. DNA for the CDR3: TGTGCCAGCAGACTGACAGGTAAAGGTGGCGAGCAGTACTTC. Its translation: CASRLTGKGGEQYF.

The gene calls are TRBV6-5 and TRBJ1-6; TRBD1 agrees at 7 bases. V lost 6 bases and J lost 6; bases outside the gene matches: 2. Looked up from germline, CDR1 is MNHEY and CDR2 is SVGAGI. The CDR3 contains 13 residues. CDR3 sequence (DNA): TGTGCCAGCAGGGGGACAGTTAATTCACCCCTCCACTTT. Protein product: CASRGTVNSPLHF.

The chain couples TRBV29-1 to TRBJ2-3; TRBD1 matches at 10 bases. CDR1 is SQVTM and CDR2 is ANQGSEA in the germline V gene. V gave up 6 bases and J gave up 2 bases; unmatched junction bases: 8. The CDR3 extends over 15 amino acids. This CDR3 is CSVDRGTLYTDTQYF. The CDR3 coding sequence is TGCAGCGTGGACAGGGGGACTCTTTACACAGATACGCAGTATTTT.

V is TRBV5-1 and J is TRBJ2-3, with 10 bases identical to TRBD1. J lost 5 bases, V lost 6 bases, and 6 bases had no gene match. This CDR3 is built from 14 residues. The germline gives CDR1 SGHRS, CDR2 YFSETQ. In nucleotides, the CDR3 is TGCGCCAGCAAGGGACAGGGGTGGGTAGATACGCAGTATTTT. This gives the protein CASKGQGWVDTQYF.

The chain uses TRBV6-1 and TRBJ2-2; D unresolved. CDR3 length: 13 residues. Per the germline V gene, CDR1 is MNHNS and CDR2 is SASEGT. V was cut by 2 bases and J by 7 bases, with 8 bases left in between. The CDR3 region has the DNA TGTGCCAGCAGTGAACTAGAATACGGGGAGCTGTTTTTT. Translated, it gives CASSELEYGELFF.

CDR3 in amino acids: CASSSPIGTEKNTEAFF. In nucleotides, the CDR3 is TGTGCCAGCAGCTCCCCTATCGGGACAGAAAAGAACACTGAAGCTTTCTTT. The chain links TRBV5-6 to TRBJ1-1, with TRBD1 matching 7 bases. With V trimmed by 3 bases and J by 1 base, 12 bases remained unmatched. CDR1 is SGHDT and CDR2 is YYEEEE in the germline V gene. The length of the CDR3 is 17 residues.

The chain combines TRBV5-1 with TRBJ2-7, with D unclear. This CDR3 has 14 amino acids. Trimming took 1 base from V and 0 from J, leaving 8 bases between them. The V gene's germline CDR1 is SGHRS and CDR2 YFSETQ. This CDR3 is CASSLLADSYEQYF. The CDR3 nucleotides are TGCGCCAGCAGCTTGTTGGCAGACTCCTACGAGCAGTACTTC.

The genes are TRBV3-1 (or the pseudogene TRBV3-2) and TRBJ1-6; D call uncertain. Germline V CDR1 and CDR2: LGHDT, YNNKEL (reference sequence). With 1 base removed from V and 7 bases from J, the gap between germline ends came to 11 bases. The CDR3 length is 15 residues. The CDR3 region has the DNA TGTGCCAGCAGCCAAGCGTGGGCCCTCAATTCACCCCTCCACTTT. Its translation is CASSQAWALNSPLHF.

The chain recombines TRBV2 with TRBJ2-3; tentatively, D is TRBD2 (5 bases). V gave up 8 bases and J gave up 6 bases, with 12 bases separating them. This CDR3 is built from 12 residues. CDR1 and CDR2 from the germline V gene are SNHLY and FYNNEI. CDR3: CASRTSGDTQYF. The CDR3 region has the DNA TGTGCCAGCCGTACTAGTGGGGATACGCAGTATTTT. Filled out from reference TRBV2 and TRBJ2-3, the complete variable domain reads EPEVTQTPSHQVTQMGQEVILRCVPISNHLYFYWYRQILGQKVEFLVSFYNNEISEKSEIFDDQFSVERPDGSNFTLKIRSTKLEDSAMYFCASRTSGDTQYFGPGTRLTVL.

The CDR3 nucleotides are TGTGCCAGCACCCTAGCGGAGCAGTTCTTC. Its protein is CASTLAEQFF. The chain couples TRBV2 to TRBJ2-1; a weak D match, TRBD2 (6 bases). The CDR3 is 10 amino acids. V lost 7 bases and J 10 bases, leaving 8 bases between the germline ends. Germline CDR1 SNHLY, CDR2 FYNNEI. The complete variable domain, with remaining parts taken from reference TRBV2 and TRBJ2-1, reads EPEVTQTPSHQVTQMGQEVILRCVPISNHLYFYWYRQILGQKVEFLVSFYNNEISEKSEIFDDQFSVERPDGSNFTLKIRSTKLEDSAMYFCASTLAEQFFGPGTRLTVL.

This clone was detected a few times. The chain is built from TRBV5-4 and TRBJ1-1; the D gene is possibly TRBD1 (5 bases). This CDR3 comprises 14 residues. Deletions cut 4 bases from V and 2 bases from J, with 12 bases between. CDR1 SGHNT and CDR2 YYREEE come from the germline V gene (reference sequence). In DNA, the CDR3 is TGTGCCAGCAGCGGGGACGGGAGAAACACTGAAGCTTTCTTT. Translating it yields CASSGDGRNTEAFF.

J is TRBJ2-5 and V is TRBV6-5; D gene uncertain. CDR3 length: 13 residues. Germline CDR1 and CDR2: MNHEY and SVGAGI. V lost 5 bases, J lost 1 base, and 8 bases lay in between. CDR3: CASSLSGQETQYF. CDR3 nucleotide sequence: TGTGCCAGCAGTCTATCGGGCCAAGAGACCCAGTACTTC.

The chain has TRBV11-2 and TRBJ2-5; 10 positions agree with TRBD1. Germline values: CDR1 SGHAT, CDR2 FQNNGV. Trimming at V came to 5 bases and at J to 7 bases, leaving 7 bases not matched to a gene. The CDR3 length is 14 residues. The chain's CDR3 is CASSLDRGPATQYF. The CDR3 coding sequence is TGTGCCAGCAGCCTCGACAGGGGGCCAGCGACCCAGTACTTC.

CDR3 residues: CASSLGPGQGQDYGYTF. The CDR3 region has the DNA TGTGCCAGTAGTCTAGGTCCTGGACAGGGGCAGGACTATGGCTACACCTTC. The chain couples TRBV19 to TRBJ1-2, with 9 bases matching TRBD1. Per germline, CDR1 LNHDA and CDR2 SQIVND (reference sequence). J was trimmed by 3 bases and V by 5 bases; bases with no gene match: 13. CDR3 size: 17 residues.

The J gene is TRBJ1-2, the V gene TRBV6-9, with D unresolved. The CDR3 covers 13 residues. V lost 5 bases and J lost 4, with 11 bases in between. CDR1 is MNHGY, CDR2 SVAAGI, per germline. CDR3 amino acids: CASSEGVAYGYTF. CDR3 in DNA: TGTGCCAGCAGTGAGGGAGTAGCCTATGGCTACACCTTC.

The chain recombines TRBV9 with TRBJ2-7; D is perhaps TRBD2 (6 bases). CDR1 and CDR2 (germline): SGDLS, YYNGEE. Trimming stripped 0 bases from V and 0 bases from J, with 10 bases between. CDR3 length: 15 residues. The CDR3 DNA follows: TGTGCCAGCAGCGTAGGGGTAGCGGCCTCCTACGAGCAGTACTTC. It translates to CASSVGVAASYEQYF.

This clone was recorded once. V gene TRBV4-1 combines with J gene TRBJ1-2; no clear D. Germline V CDR1 and CDR2: MGHRA, YSYEKL. This CDR3 is built from 16 residues. The germline V and J ends were trimmed by 3 bases and 2 bases, with 16 bases remaining between them. The CDR3 protein is CASSHGRRASNYGYTF. The CDR3 nucleotides are TGCGCCAGCAGCCACGGGCGGCGGGCGTCAAACTATGGCTACACCTTC.